A single sample gave rise to the 32 T cell receptor beta chains below, sequenced in a study of shared T cell receptors in the human thymus. Profiling relied on immunoSEQ multiplex PCR, and the TCRdb table lists in-frame clones only, not all of them. The data show about 660,000 clones, around 89% seen once. A further study also used this sample, focusing on human thymus T cells.

The specimen was thymocytes. These receptor sequences come from a boy under three years old with a congenital heart defect.

The chain uses TRBV5-1 and TRBJ2-2; 13 nucleotides agree with TRBD2. The germline gives CDR1 SGHRS, CDR2 YFSETQ. The CDR3 length is 17 residues. V was clipped by 0 bases and J by 6 bases; unmatched bases: 5. CDR3 amino acids: CASSLGTSGSGSGELFF. In DNA, the CDR3 is TGCGCCAGCAGCTTGGGGACTAGCGGGAGTGGGTCCGGGGAGCTGTTTTTT.

The genes are TRBV7-2 and TRBJ2-7, with D perhaps TRBD2 (6 bases). The germline V gene encodes CDR1 SGHTA and CDR2 FQGNSA. The CDR3 totals 15 residues. Trimming removed 6 bases at V and 0 bases at J, with 15 bases between. CDR3 loop: CASRGMAGSSYEQYF. The CDR3, as DNA: TGTGCCAGCAGGGGAATGGCGGGGTCCTCCTACGAGCAGTACTTC.

The V and J genes are TRBV5-6 and TRBJ1-1, with D possibly matching TRBD1 (5 bases). The CDR3 consists of 16 residues. Trimming cost V 4 bases and J 0 bases, with 16 bases left between them. Germline lookup yields CDR1 SGHDT and CDR2 YYEEEE. CDR3 region: CASSAWVRALNTEAFF. CDR3 in DNA: TGTGCCAGCAGCGCATGGGTCAGGGCTCTGAACACTGAAGCTTTCTTT. Full variable domain (rest looked up from reference TRBV5-6 and TRBJ1-1): DAGVTQSPTHLIKTRGQQVTLRCSPKSGHDTVSWYQQALGQGPQFIFQYYEEEERQRGNFPDRFSGHQFPNYSSELNVNALLLGDSALYLCASSAWVRALNTEAFFGQGTRLTVV.

The rearrangement uses TRBV4-1 and TRBJ2-7, with D hard to call. The CDR3 is 16 amino acids. Trimming left V 0 bases short and J 5 bases short, with 17 bases between. Germline lookup yields CDR1 MGHRA and CDR2 YSYEKL. The CDR3 loop reads CASSQERRRSNNEQYF. Here the CDR3 DNA reads TGCGCCAGCAGCCAAGAAAGGAGAAGATCTAATAACGAGCAGTACTTC.

Concerning this clone: Other DNA sequences within the sample encode an identical CDR3. The rearrangement uses TRBV4-3 and TRBJ1-1, with no clear D. V was clipped by 0 bases and J by 0 bases, with 8 bases between them. The CDR3 runs to 15 residues. Germline V gene data show CDR1 as LGHNA and CDR2 as YSLEER. CDR3 loop: CASSQDGTLNTEAFF. CDR3 bases: TGCGCCAGCAGCCAAGATGGCACCCTGAACACTGAAGCTTTCTTT.

This chain uses TRBV28 with TRBJ2-6; 7 positions match TRBD1. The CDR3 is made up of 21 amino acids. Unmatched junction bases numbered 20, after V lost 3 bases and J lost 3 bases. Germline assignment: CDR1 MDHEN and CDR2 SYDVKM. CDR3 region: CASSFRGLGRFPRRGANVLTF. CDR3 DNA: TGTGCCAGCAGTTTCAGGGGGTTGGGACGCTTCCCGAGGCGTGGGGCCAACGTCCTGACTTTC.

This chain connects TRBV4-1 to TRBJ2-1; a weak D match, TRBD2 (6 bases). Germline V CDR1 and CDR2: MGHRA, YSYEKL. V was clipped by 3 bases and J by 5 bases, with 17 bases between them. This CDR3 has 16 amino acids. CDR3 region: CASSQGILASDNEQFF. The CDR3 DNA is TGCGCCAGCAGCCAGGGCATATTGGCTAGCGACAATGAGCAGTTCTTC.

The chain carries TRBV6-5 and TRBJ2-7; 11 bases align to TRBD2. Germline CDR1 and CDR2: MNHEY and SVGAGI. CDR3 length: 15 amino acids. Trimming at V came to 6 bases and at J to 3 bases, leaving 7 bases not matched to a gene. The CDR3: CASRPGTSGHYEQYF. As DNA, the CDR3 is TGTGCCAGCAGACCTGGGACTAGCGGTCACTACGAGCAGTACTTC.

About this clone: At one boundary the junction diverges from the germline segment, which might be a read error. The chain couples TRBV25-1 to TRBJ2-7; 8 nucleotides align to TRBD2. The germline V gene encodes CDR1 MGHDK and CDR2 SYGVNS. This CDR3 spans 15 amino acids. CDR3 region: CASSPPTGGPTEEYF. DNA of the CDR3: TGTGCCAGCAGTCCTCCCACGGGGGGGCCAACCGAGGAGTACTTC.

CDR3 bases: TGTGCCAGCAGCTTGATCCCCGACAAGAACACTGAAGCTTTCTTT. As protein: CASSLIPDKNTEAFF. The gene calls are TRBV5-6 and TRBJ1-1; D remains ambiguous. From germline, CDR1 is SGHDT and CDR2 YYEEEE. Trimming stripped 1 base from V and 1 base from J, with 11 bases between. CDR3 length equals 15 residues.

This chain links TRBV5-1 with TRBJ2-3; TRBD2 matches at 10 bases. The V gene's germline CDR1 is SGHRS and CDR2 YFSETQ. The CDR3 totals 16 residues. V was pared by 2 bases and J by 4 bases, with 7 bases of the junction left unmatched. The CDR3, as DNA: TGCGCCAGCAGCTTCCCAGCGGGAGGGCCCCCAGATACGCAGTATTTT. Its protein product is CASSFPAGGPPDTQYF.

The chain recombines TRBV29-1 with TRBJ2-1; 8 bases match TRBD2. This CDR3 region has 14 residues. The V and J ends lost 4 bases and 9 bases, in that order; junction bases with no gene match: 11. CDR1 and CDR2 (germline): SQVTM, ANQGSEA. The CDR3 spells CSVAFGGGRGEQFF. CDR3 bases: TGCAGCGTTGCTTTCGGGGGGGGACGTGGTGAGCAGTTCTTC.

The chain employs TRBV15 and TRBJ1-4; possibly TRBD1 for D (5 bases). The V and J ends lost 0 bases and 5 bases respectively, with 13 bases between them. The CDR3 contains 16 residues. From germline, CDR1 is LNHNV and CDR2 YYDKDF (reference sequence). Here the CDR3 DNA reads TGTGCCACCAGCAGAGATGGTCTGGGGCTCAATGAAAAACTGTTTTTT. This codes for CATSRDGLGLNEKLFF.

The chain is built from TRBV5-6 and TRBJ2-1; maybe TRBD2 (6 bases). This CDR3 contains 15 residues. Germline assignment: CDR1 SGHDT and CDR2 YYEEEE. V lost 1 base and J 9 bases, leaving 17 bases between the germline ends. In DNA, the CDR3 is TGTGCCAGCAGCTTGTATTCTAGCGCCCCGAGTGAGCAGTTCTTC. Translated: CASSLYSSAPSEQFF.

The chain recombines TRBV7-2 with TRBJ2-7, with D tentatively TRBD2 (6 bases). The CDR3 extends over 15 amino acids. Germline V gene lookup returns CDR1 SGHTA and CDR2 FQGNSA. Trimming left V 1 base short and J 3 bases short, with 13 bases between. In DNA, the CDR3 is TGTGCCAGCAGCTTAGGACGGCGGGGCGTCTACGAGCAGTACTTC. This gives the protein CASSLGRRGVYEQYF.

The chain combines TRBV15 with TRBJ2-7, with D perhaps matching TRBD2 (6 bases). Per germline, CDR1 LNHNV and CDR2 YYDKDF (reference sequence). The CDR3 contains 16 residues. The V end lost 1 base, the J end lost 4 bases, and 17 bases lay between the germline ends. CDR3 residues: CATSRGSEGGPYEQYF. The CDR3 bases are TGTGCCACCAGCAGAGGATCTGAGGGAGGACCGTACGAGCAGTACTTC.

This clone showed up just once. V usage is TRBV11-3 and J usage is TRBJ2-7; 9 bases match TRBD1. With 6 bases clipped from V and 2 bases from J, the junction kept 8 bases outside the gene matches. CDR3 size: 15 residues. CDR1 SGHNT and CDR2 YENEEA come from the germline V gene. The CDR3 nucleotides read TGTGCCAGCAGGGACCGGGACAGGGATCCCTACGAGCAGTACTTC. Encoded protein: CASRDRDRDPYEQYF.

The genes are TRBV15 and TRBJ1-6, with 9 bases that match TRBD1. The CDR3 runs 15 residues. CDR1 is LNHNV, CDR2 YYDKDF, per germline (reference sequence). The trim removed 4 bases at V and 8 bases at J, leaving 6 bases unmatched. CDR3 in DNA: TGTGCCACCAGCAACAGGGGGCAGGGGTATTCACCCCTCCACTTT. Translated, it gives CATSNRGQGYSPLHF.

The CDR3 spells CASSQGGDLNPNEQFF. As DNA, the CDR3 is TGCGCCAGCAGCCAAGGGGGGGACCTAAACCCAAATGAGCAGTTCTTC. The chain uses TRBV4-3 and TRBJ2-1; a weak D match, TRBD2 (6 bases). Trimming shortened V by 1 base and J by 7 bases, and 17 bases separated the two germline ends. This CDR3 is 16 amino acids long. In germline, CDR1 is LGHNA, CDR2 YSLEER.

V and J are TRBV7-2 and TRBJ2-2; 8 bases match TRBD2. CDR1 is SGHTA and CDR2 is FQGNSA in the germline V gene. With V trimmed by 6 bases and J by 1 base, 4 bases remained unmatched. The CDR3 runs 15 residues. This chain's CDR3 is CASSSGTRNTGELFF. CDR3 sequence (DNA): TGTGCCAGCAGTAGCGGGACTAGGAACACCGGGGAGCTGTTTTTT.

The V call is TRBV5-1, the J call TRBJ2-2; a weak D match, TRBD2 (5 bases). V was clipped by 1 base and J by 6 bases, with 10 bases between them. This CDR3 has 14 amino acids. CDR1 SGHRS and CDR2 YFSETQ come from the germline V gene. Here the CDR3 reads CASSLRQEAGELFF. The CDR3 bases are TGCGCCAGCAGCTTGAGGCAGGAGGCCGGGGAGCTGTTTTTT. Full variable domain (remainder filled in from reference TRBV5-1 and TRBJ2-2): KAGVTQTPRYLIKTRGQQVTLSCSPISGHRSVSWYQQTPGQGLQFLFEYFSETQRNKGNFPGRFSGRQFSNSRSEMNVSTLELGDSALYLCASSLRQEAGELFFGEGSRLTVL.

The CDR3 loop is CASSHPYSSGSLHEQYF. The CDR3 nucleotides are TGCGCCAGCAGCCACCCATATTCTAGCGGGAGTTTACACGAGCAGTACTTC. The chain uses TRBV4-3 and TRBJ2-7, with 10 bases matching TRBD2. Trimming took 3 bases from V and 5 from J; bases not matched to a gene: 13. CDR1 is LGHNA and CDR2 is YSLEER in the germline V gene. The CDR3 has 17 amino acids.

This chain links TRBV4-2 with TRBJ1-1, with D tentatively TRBD1 (6 bases). Looked up from germline, CDR1 is LGHNA and CDR2 is YNFKEQ. V was pared by 3 bases and J by 4 bases, with 15 bases between. The CDR3 extends over 15 amino acids. CDR3: CASSHIQGEGTEAFF. In nucleotides, the CDR3 is TGTGCCAGCAGCCATATACAGGGTGAGGGCACTGAAGCTTTCTTT.

The rearrangement joins TRBV30 to TRBJ2-7; D gene unclear. Germline CDR1 GTSNPN, CDR2 SVGIG (reference sequence). The ends were cut back, 3 bases at V and 5 bases at J, with 5 bases in the middle. This CDR3 region has 10 residues. This CDR3 is CAWRRDEQYF. The CDR3 coding sequence is TGTGCCTGGAGACGGGACGAGCAGTACTTC.

This rearrangement joins TRBV27 to TRBJ2-3, with TRBD2 matching 8 bases. Germline values: CDR1 MNHEY, CDR2 SMNVEV (reference sequence). With V trimmed by 2 bases and J by 5 bases, 6 bases remained unmatched. CDR3 size: 15 residues. The CDR3 DNA is TGTGCCAGCAGTTTACGGCTAGCGGGTCAAGATACGCAGTATTTT. It translates to CASSLRLAGQDTQYF.

The chain uses TRBV7-2 and TRBJ1-2; perhaps TRBD1 as D (5 bases). Trimming cost V 5 bases and J 4 bases, with 23 bases left between them. This CDR3 contains 17 residues. The V gene's germline CDR1 is SGHTA and CDR2 FQGNSA. The CDR3 spells CASSLWLGGGRAYGYTF. CDR3 coding DNA: TGTGCCAGCAGCCTATGGTTGGGGGGAGGAAGGGCCTATGGCTACACCTTC.

The rearrangement joins TRBV12-5 to TRBJ2-1; unclear D gene. The V end was cut by 5 bases, the J end by 6 bases, with 8 bases between. The CDR3 is 12 residues long. Per germline, CDR1 LGHNT and CDR2 FRNRAP. This CDR3 reads CASGMTGNEQFF. CDR3 nucleotides: TGTGCTAGTGGTATGACTGGCAATGAGCAGTTCTTC.

This chain links TRBV6-5 with TRBJ2-2; possible D gene TRBD2, 5 bases. The germline V and J ends were trimmed by 6 bases and 7 bases, with 9 bases remaining between them. The CDR3 runs to 12 residues. Germline values: CDR1 MNHEY, CDR2 SVGAGI. The CDR3 region has the DNA TGTGCCAGCAGCTCGGGGATCGGGGAGCTGTTTTTT. Translation gives CASSSGIGELFF.

The V and J genes are TRBV4-1 and TRBJ2-3; 8 bases are shared with TRBD1. Germline lookup yields CDR1 MGHRA and CDR2 YSYEKL. Germline trimming cut 7 bases from V and 2 bases from J; bases unmatched to any gene: 2. This CDR3 has 13 residues. The CDR3 nucleotides read TGCGCCAGCACGGACAGGGTCACAGATACGCAGTATTTT. Its protein is CASTDRVTDTQYF.

V usage is TRBV27 and J usage is TRBJ2-1; TRBD1 is a possible D gene (6 bases). Per the germline V gene, CDR1 is MNHEY and CDR2 is SMNVEV (reference sequence). This CDR3 contains 16 residues. Trimming took off 5 bases at V and 6 bases at J, with 20 bases between the two ends. The CDR3 sequence is CASSLPRDTGPNEQFF. DNA of the CDR3: TGTGCCAGCAGTCTACCCCGGGACACCGGGCCCAATGAGCAGTTCTTC.

The rearrangement uses TRBV30 and TRBJ2-7, with 9 bases lining up with TRBD2. Germline V lookup: CDR1 GTSNPN, CDR2 SVGIG (reference sequence). The V and J ends lost 1 base and 7 bases, in that order; junction bases with no gene match: 17. CDR3 length: 17 amino acids. This CDR3 reads CAWSDGSGSGGTREQYF. In DNA form, the CDR3 reads TGTGCCTGGAGTGATGGTAGCGGGAGTGGGGGTACAAGGGAGCAGTACTTC.

This chain links TRBV5-1 with TRBJ1-2; D not certain. This CDR3 has 14 amino acids. Trimming took 2 bases from V and 4 from J, leaving 12 bases between them. Germline values: CDR1 SGHRS, CDR2 YFSETQ. For the CDR3, the DNA is TGCGCCAGCAGCTTTTCGGTCGCGGGCTATGGCTACACCTTC. This translates into CASSFSVAGYGYTF. Variable domain in full (rest from reference TRBV5-1 and TRBJ1-2): KAGVTQTPRYLIKTRGQQVTLSCSPISGHRSVSWYQQTPGQGLQFLFEYFSETQRNKGNFPGRFSGRQFSNSRSEMNVSTLELGDSALYLCASSFSVAGYGYTFGSGTRLTVV.